Here is one T cell receptor (beta chain) with its context. Study processing details: Amplification of reference gene primers provided the estimated nucleated cell counts. Produced via immunoSEQ multiplex PCR; TCRdb's table is partial and in-frame only. V, J and clone size are those of that table, while D and trimming were read from the DNA. The sample lists about 280,000 clones, 85% occurring once. The entry originates in a study of blood T cell repertoires in COVID-19. Overall study: The origin of the acute and convalescent COVID-19 samples was the United States, Italy and Spain.

The age range of participants was 18 to 89 years, with residence in under 25 US areas. Germline CDR1 and CDR2: KGHDR and SFDVKD. The CDR3 sequence is 14 residues long. Losses at the gene ends were 9 bases for V and 5 bases for J; bases not matched to a gene: 7. The V and J genes are TRBV24-1 and TRBJ2-2; 8 positions agree with TRBD1. Input material: PBMCs or T cells enriched from blood (not recorded which). The clonotype originates from a woman aged 50 to 65 who had recovered from COVID-19. As DNA, the CDR3 is TGTGCCACCCAAGGCAGGGGGCGGACCGGGGAGCTGTTTTTT. It translates to CATQGRGRTGELFF.